A selection of T cell receptor beta chains follows, all from one sample in a study of cytomegalovirus exposure and HLA in healthy donors. Sequenced by immunoSEQ multiplex PCR; TCRdb stores in-frame clones only, minus some. The sample lists 90,000 to 120,000 clones; over 75% were seen once. The sequenced sample was PBMCs. The source is a woman between 18 and 30 years old in good health and CMV-seropositive. CDR3s include the opening cysteine and the closing phenylalanine or tryptophan. Size tells how often a clone was seen (once, few, many) or the class of an expanded clone, and some rows leave it out.

J gene,V gene,clone size,CDR3 protein
TRBJ2-5,TRBV25-1,NA,CASSLSGRAGETQYF
TRBJ2-7,TRBV7-8,NA,CASSPSLREGGYLEQYF
TRBJ2-3,TRBV19,few,CASSIDPDRLSDKKYF
TRBJ2-1,TRBV28,NA,CASSFSQTGNEQFF
TRBJ2-7,TRBV29-1,NA,CSVVPGLAGIYEQYF
TRBJ1-5,TRBV9,NA,CASSAQGALGQPQHF
TRBJ2-5,TRBV5-8,once,CASSSLAGVGETQYF
TRBJ1-1,TRBV19,NA,CASSITGESTEAFF
TRBJ2-7,TRBV25-1,NA,CASSPSGTGVDEQYF
TRBJ2-3,TRBV9,NA,CASSVGQSPDTQYF
TRBJ1-6,TRBV2,few,CASRDRGGSPLHF
TRBJ1-2,TRBV6-1,few,CASSDRDRGLNGYTF
TRBJ1-4,TRBV25-1,NA,CASSGGQGREKLFF
TRBJ2-5,TRBV7-8,NA,CASSSGTGGAETQYF
TRBJ2-1,TRBV9,once,CASSVDGLAGGQFF
TRBJ2-7,TRBV6-1,NA,CASSEWRTGPYEQYF
TRBJ2-2,TRBV10-1,NA,CASRSTGLSGELFF
TRBJ1-1,TRBV2,once,CASSEMGQTNTEAFF
TRBJ2-7,TRBV5-1,NA,CASSLETSGLYEQYF
TRBJ2-3,TRBV20-1,NA,CSASRTDTQYF
TRBJ1-5,TRBV30,NA,CAWSADRDQPQHF
TRBJ2-3,TRBV10-2,NA,CASSRSGTDTQYF
TRBJ2-1,TRBV27,NA,CASWGLAGGNEQFF
TRBJ2-7,TRBV14,NA,CASSQGRENYEQYF
TRBJ1-1,TRBV7-2,NA,CASSTQGTMNTEAFF
TRBJ2-5,TRBV25-1,NA,CASSDAGFGETQYF
TRBJ2-2,TRBV9,NA,CASSSPAGTGELFF
TRBJ2-5,TRBV5-6,NA,CASSRPPSGGVGTQYF
TRBJ2-3,TRBV20-1,NA,CSANSENTQYF
TRBJ2-2,TRBV7-8,NA,CAIPPPSGIGTGELFF
TRBJ1-1,TRBV6-1,NA,CASGWGPEAFF
TRBJ1-4,TRBV15,NA,CATSRDRGLEKLFF